This T cell receptor (beta chain) was captured by sequencing in a study of blood T cell repertoires in COVID-19. The CDR3 loop spans 15 amino acids. The germline V gene encodes CDR1 SGHTA and CDR2 FQGTGA. J lost 2 bases, V lost 3 bases, and 5 bases had no gene match. Method: immunoSEQ multiplex PCR; TCRdb's copy keeps in-frame clones and lacks some. Of 70,000 to 95,000 clones in the sample, roughly nine tenths are singletons; the top ten hold roughly 5.4%. This sequence was found in a woman at least 80 years old with active COVID-19. Sequencing used peripheral blood. The chain joins TRBV7-3 to TRBJ2-3; 7 nucleotides line up with TRBD2. The CDR3 sequence is CASSLAGENTDTQYF. The CDR3 coding sequence is TGTGCCAGCAGCTTGGCGGGAGAGAACACAGATACGCAGTATTTT.